This T cell receptor (beta chain) was recorded in a study of Ad26.COV2.S vaccination and SARS-CoV-2 variants. As for the study in general: A participant enrolled in the COV1001 Ad26.COV2.S trial arm provided the sample. Participants got Ad26.COV2.S intramuscularly, once or twice 56 days apart. Regarding the study as a whole: Placebo recipients trailed vaccine recipients in spike-specific TCR breadth.

Assay used: immunoSEQ multiplex PCR; TCRdb lists only in-frame clones, some missing. Here the sample spans about 390,000 clones, more than 85% being singletons. Points on this clone: Its antigen is currently unknown.

Trimming cost V 3 bases and J 0 bases, with 11 bases left between them. The germline V gene encodes CDR1 KGHSH and CDR2 LQKENI. The CDR3 is 15 amino acids. The treatment denotes: around 19 received Ad26.COV2.S at low or high dose, single or two shots; 5 received placebo; per-sample allocation not given. Vaccine and placebo recipients were sampled on day 63 after the first injection. SARS-CoV-2 spike from the Wuhan strain was encoded by the vaccine, an Ad26 vector. The chain uses TRBV18 and TRBJ1-2; D is undetermined. Sequences were derived from peripheral blood, sampled in a trial of Ad26.COV2.S vaccine versus placebo. The TCR was taken from a person aged 18-60 years who received the Ad26.COV2.S COVID-19 vaccine or a placebo. The CDR3 loop reads CASSPESIANYGYTF. CDR3 bases: TGTGCCAGCTCACCCGAGTCCATAGCTAACTATGGCTACACCTTC.